A single sample is the source of the 6 T cell receptor beta chains below, sequenced in a study of blood T cell repertoires in COVID-19. Here immunoSEQ multiplex PCR was the method, and the copy in TCRdb shows in-frame clones only, minus some. The sample has 120,000 to 150,000 clones, approximately 84% seen once; the top ten hold less than 7%. The sequencing sample was made of PBMCs or T cells enriched from blood (not recorded which). The receptors come from a man aged 35 to 55 with acute COVID-19.

V usage is TRBV28 and J usage is TRBJ2-1; 11 positions agree with TRBD2. The V gene's germline CDR1 is MDHEN and CDR2 SYDVKM. The CDR3 loop spans 15 amino acids. V lost 6 bases and J lost 4; bases outside the gene matches: 5. Here the CDR3 reads CASRHTSGGYNEQFF. The CDR3 DNA reads TGTGCCAGCAGGCACACTAGCGGGGGTTACAATGAGCAGTTCTTC.

This sequence joins TRBV5-5 and TRBJ1-2, with TRBD1 matching over 7 bases. Unmatched junction bases numbered 5, after V lost 0 bases and J lost 0 bases. Germline-derived CDR1 and CDR2 are SGHKS and YYEKEE (reference sequence). The CDR3 covers 16 residues. Here the CDR3 DNA reads TGTGCCAGCAGCTTGGCCGGGACAGTAGCTAACTATGGCTACACCTTC. Translating gives CASSLAGTVANYGYTF.

V and J are TRBV7-2 and TRBJ2-5; 9 bases are shared with TRBD1. Germline trimming cut 1 base from V and 5 bases from J; bases unmatched to any gene: 5. The CDR3 is 15 residues long. CDR1 SGHTA and CDR2 FQGNSA come from the germline V gene. The CDR3 DNA reads TGTGCCAGCAGCTTAGGACAGGGGGTGAGGGAGACCCAGTACTTC. Its translation: CASSLGQGVRETQYF.

The chain couples TRBV5-6 to TRBJ2-7; 9 positions match TRBD1. V trimming: 6 bases; J trimming: 5 bases; junction bases outside the gene matches: 18. Germline V gene lookup returns CDR1 SGHDT and CDR2 YYEEEE. The CDR3 is 17 residues long. CDR3 in amino acids: CASNEDPGTGIFHEQYF. The CDR3, as DNA: TGTGCCAGCAACGAAGACCCTGGGACAGGGATATTCCACGAGCAGTACTTC.

The V and J genes are TRBV7-8 and TRBJ2-7; tentative D call: TRBD2 (5 bases). This CDR3 spans 15 amino acids. Germline loops: CDR1 SGHVS, CDR2 FQNEAQ. V dropped 1 base and J dropped 2 bases, with 12 bases sitting between them. CDR3 DNA: TGTGCCAGCAGCTTAGAGGCTAGCCCAACCTACGAGCAGTACTTC. This sequence encodes CASSLEASPTYEQYF.

The rearrangement joins TRBV5-1 to TRBJ1-4, with D uncertain. Germline V gene sequence: CDR1 SGHRS, CDR2 YFSETQ. The CDR3 extends over 15 amino acids. The ends were cut back, 0 bases at V and 7 bases at J, with 13 bases in the middle. CDR3 amino acids: CASSLDALNGEKLFF. In nucleotides, the CDR3 is TGCGCCAGCAGCTTGGACGCCCTCAACGGTGAAAAACTGTTTTTT.